This TCR beta chain is drawn from a study of technical replicates of blood from a handful of donors. CDR3 length: 16 residues. In germline, CDR1 is SGHRS, CDR2 YFSETQ. V was shortened by 6 bases and J by 2 bases, with 19 bases between the two germline ends. Generated by immunoSEQ multiplex PCR, the TCRdb table keeps only in-frame clones and is missing some. The sample lists tens of thousands of clones; about 88% were seen once. The source of this sequence is a human donor in good health. Some clones in this sample may be carry-over from other donors' samples. What was sequenced was PBMCs. V gene TRBV5-1 combines with J gene TRBJ2-3, with D perhaps matching TRBD2 (7 bases). The CDR3 reads CASIEGGGSFTDTQYF. In DNA form, the CDR3 reads TGCGCCAGCATTGAGGGCGGGGGCTCCTTCACAGATACGCAGTATTTT.